This TCR beta chain appears in the sequencing data of a study of response to subunit inactivated influenza vaccine. TCRdb reprocessed the RT-PCR reads via MiXCR and lists one record per CDR3 protein. This table has 650,000 to 800,000 distinct CDR3 sequences, roughly 13% appearing once. Germline CDR1 and CDR2: SGHVS and FNYEAQ. Trimming removed 1 base at V and 2 bases at J, with 11 bases between. This CDR3 contains 15 residues. This clonotype was observed a few times. The receptor was derived from a man between 50 and 59 years old who received an inactivated influenza vaccine. The V gene is TRBV7-6, the J gene TRBJ2-5; the D is unclear. This specimen consisted of PBMCs from blood, obtained 14 to 15 days before vaccination. CDR3 sequence (DNA): TGTGCCAGCAGCTTAGAAGATAATAGTCAAGAGACCCAGTACTTC. Its protein product is CASSLEDNSQETQYF. Complete variable domain (other parts from reference TRBV7-6 and TRBJ2-5): GAGVSQSPRYKVTKRGQDVALRCDPISGHVSLYWYRQALGQGPEFLTYFNYEAQQDKSGLPNDRFSAERPEGSISTLTIQRTEQRDSAMYRCASSLEDNSQETQYFGPGTRLLVL.